These 21 T cell receptor beta chains were sequenced from one sample in a study of T cells in Graves' hyperthyroidism and ophthalmopathy. RNA transcripts were the template for amplifying TCR beta CDR3 regions. RT-PCR in the first round (using the HTBI primer set) targeted the TCR CDR3. TCRdb ran MiXCR on the multiplex PCR reads and lists one entry per CDR3 protein. The sample consists of roughly 630,000 distinct CDR3 sequences, about a sixth of them appearing once. Sequenced sample: blood. These receptors were collected from a woman in her twenties or thirties with Graves' hyperthyroidism.

The V gene is TRBV7-2, the J gene TRBJ2-5; the D gene could be TRBD1 or TRBD2 (5 bases each). Germline CDR1 and CDR2: SGHTA and FQGNSA. V shed 6 bases and J shed 3 bases, with 14 bases lying between them. The CDR3 has 14 residues. CDR3 amino acids: CASRPGTYKETQYF. CDR3 nucleotides: TGTGCCAGCAGACCCGGGACGTATAAAGAGACCCAGTACTTC.

This clonotype was picked up many times. This chain uses TRBV12-3 or TRBV12-4 with TRBJ2-7; D not resolved. Trimming left V 2 bases short and J 5 bases short, with 7 bases between. The CDR3 consists of 12 residues. CDR3 sequence reads: CASSLNRDEQYF. In DNA form, the CDR3 reads TGTGCCAGCAGTTTAAATCGGGACGAGCAGTACTTC.

The gene calls are TRBV2 and TRBJ1-1, with TRBD1 identical over 12 bases. The CDR3 consists of 16 residues. V lost 4 bases to trimming and J lost 3 bases; unmatched junction nucleotides: 6. CDR1 and CDR2 from the germline V gene are SNHLY and FYNNEI. The CDR3 sequence is CASSAGQGALDTEAFF. CDR3 nucleotide sequence: TGTGCCAGCAGTGCGGGACAGGGGGCGTTGGACACTGAAGCTTTCTTT.

This clonotype was detected many times. J is TRBJ1-2 and V is TRBV2, with a possible D match to TRBD1 (6 bases). Per the germline V gene, CDR1 is SNHLY and CDR2 is FYNNEI. This CDR3 is built from 16 residues. Trimming left V 4 bases short and J 1 base short, with 16 bases between. CDR3 sequence reads: CASSGGGSDINYGYTF. In nucleotides, the CDR3 is TGTGCCAGCAGTGGTGGGGGCAGCGATATTAACTATGGCTACACCTTC.

This clonotype has just a few counts. The CDR3 bases are TGTGCCACCAGCAGAAGAGGGACAGGGATGAACACTGAAGCTTTCTTT. Translating it yields CATSRRGTGMNTEAFF. V and J are TRBV15 and TRBJ1-1; 9 nucleotides align to TRBD1. V was pared by 2 bases and J by 0 bases, with 4 bases of the junction left unmatched. CDR1 and CDR2 (germline): LNHNV, YYDKDF (reference sequence). This CDR3 region has 16 residues.

The V call is TRBV27, the J call TRBJ2-1, with unresolved D. Germline loops: CDR1 MNHEY, CDR2 SMNVEV (reference sequence). The CDR3 consists of 14 residues. V was cut by 3 bases and J by 8 bases, with 14 bases left in between. CDR3 protein: CASSFVTAGDEQFF. The CDR3 DNA reads TGTGCCAGCAGTTTTGTAACGGCCGGTGATGAGCAGTTCTTC.

Many counts were recorded for this clonotype. The gene calls are TRBV30 and TRBJ1-5; TRBD1 is a possible D gene (6 bases). The CDR3 runs to 14 residues. Looked up from germline, CDR1 is GTSNPN and CDR2 is SVGIG (reference sequence). V was trimmed by 2 bases and J by 2 bases, leaving 10 bases between them. CDR3 amino acids: CAWSNRAGNQPQHF. The CDR3 coding sequence is TGTGCCTGGAGTAACAGGGCGGGCAATCAGCCCCAGCATTTT.

There are many counts of this clonotype. The V gene is TRBV27, the J gene TRBJ2-4; a possible D gene is TRBD2 (5 bases). Germline-derived CDR1 and CDR2 are MNHEY and SMNVEV (reference sequence). The CDR3 is 16 residues long. V lost 3 bases and J lost 1, with 13 bases in between. CDR3 sequence (DNA): TGTGCCAGCAGTTTTGGAGGATCTTTCGCCAAAAACATTCAGTACTTC. Translating it yields CASSFGGSFAKNIQYF.

The chain recombines TRBV27 with TRBJ2-7, with 9 bases aligning to TRBD2. This CDR3 is 14 amino acids long. In germline, CDR1 is MNHEY, CDR2 SMNVEV (reference sequence). The J segment lost 5 bases and the V segment lost 6 bases, leaving 8 bases of the junction unmatched. The CDR3 spells CASSPRREGHEQYF. In nucleotides, the CDR3 is TGTGCCAGCAGCCCTCGGCGGGAGGGCCACGAGCAGTACTTC.

In DNA form, the CDR3 reads TGCAGTGCTAGAGATCTACGGGAGAACTCCTACGAGCAGTACTTC. Encoded protein: CSARDLRENSYEQYF. This chain uses TRBV20-1 with TRBJ2-7; D is possibly TRBD2 (6 bases). Germline CDR1 and CDR2: DFQATT and SNEGSKA (reference sequence). The V end lost 0 bases, the J end lost 0 bases, and 12 bases lay between the germline ends. The CDR3 sequence is 15 residues long.

The chain employs TRBV14 and TRBJ1-1; the D gene is possibly TRBD1 (5 bases). The CDR3 extends over 15 amino acids. The germline V and J ends were trimmed by 1 base and 6 bases, with 15 bases remaining between them. Germline CDR1 and CDR2: SGHDN and FVKESK. The CDR3 loop is CASSQALDGAAEAFF. For the CDR3, the DNA is TGTGCCAGCAGCCAAGCCCTGGACGGGGCCGCTGAAGCTTTCTTT.

This clonotype was recorded a few times. This sequence joins TRBV28 and TRBJ1-3, with D maybe TRBD1 (6 bases). CDR3 length: 14 residues. The germline V gene has CDR1 MDHEN and CDR2 SYDVKM. V lost 7 bases and J lost 4, with 14 bases in between. Here the CDR3 reads CASTPRDTGNTIYF. In nucleotides, the CDR3 is TGTGCCAGCACCCCCCGGGACACGGGAAACACCATATATTTT.

Concerning this clonotype itself: One end of the junction is discordant with germline, which a read error may explain. The rearrangement joins TRBV7-3 to TRBJ2-1; 9 positions agree with TRBD2. Germline V CDR1 and CDR2: SGHTA, FQGTGA. The CDR3 runs 15 residues. In nucleotides, the CDR3 is TGTGCCAGCAGCTCAATAGCGGGAGCCTACAATGAGCGGTTCTTC. Translating gives CASSSIAGAYNERFF.

In its sample, this clonotype was seen many times. V usage is TRBV28 and J usage is TRBJ1-1, with TRBD1 as a possible D gene (6 bases). This CDR3 region has 14 residues. The V gene lost 5 bases and the J gene lost 1 base, with 11 bases spanning the gap. CDR1 and CDR2 (germline): MDHEN, SYDVKM. The CDR3 loop is CASSRDTRNTEAFF. The CDR3 region has the DNA TGTGCCAGCAGTAGGGACACCAGGAACACTGAAGCTTTCTTT.

This clonotype was detected a few times. The V gene is TRBV28, the J gene TRBJ1-2; D uncertain. The CDR3 extends over 11 amino acids. Germline CDR1 reads MDHEN; CDR2 reads SYDVKM. V lost 8 bases, J lost 1 base, and 5 bases lay in between. CDR3 coding DNA: TGTGCCAGCCACCATAACTATGGCTACACCTTC. It is translated as CASHHNYGYTF.

This clonotype was picked up many times. The V call is TRBV20-1, the J call TRBJ1-2; D is uncertain. The V end lost 0 bases, the J end lost 5 bases, and 16 bases lay between the germline ends. The CDR3 totals 15 residues. Germline CDR1 and CDR2: DFQATT and SNEGSKA (reference sequence). The CDR3 region has the DNA TGCAGTGCTAGAGACCCCAATGCCGGGGAGTATGGCTACACCTTC. Protein sequence: CSARDPNAGEYGYTF.

The chain is built from TRBV7-9 and TRBJ2-1; TRBD2 matches at 10 bases. Germline CDR1 reads SEHNR; CDR2 reads FQNEAQ (reference sequence). V gave up 5 bases and J gave up 7 bases; unmatched junction bases: 8. The CDR3 has 15 amino acids. As DNA, the CDR3 is TGTGCCAGCAGCCCTAGCGGGAGAGGAATTAATGAGCAGTTCTTC. Translating it yields CASSPSGRGINEQFF.

This clonotype has a handful of counts. V usage is TRBV4-1 and J usage is TRBJ1-3, with 8 bases aligning to TRBD1. The germline V gene encodes CDR1 MGHRA and CDR2 YSYEKL. The V gene end was trimmed by 2 bases and the J gene end by 8 bases; junction bases not matched to a gene: 5. CDR3 length equals 14 residues. CDR3 coding DNA: TGCGCCAGCAGCCAACGACAGGGGAGCGACACCATATATTTT. It encodes CASSQRQGSDTIYF.

The V gene is TRBV11-2, the J gene TRBJ2-7; D ambiguous. The CDR3 is 14 amino acids. CDR1 is SGHAT and CDR2 is FQNNGV in the germline V gene. Between the trimmed V and J ends, which lost 9 bases and 3 bases, there was a span of 18 bases. The CDR3 here is CASSLSGFRYEQYF. In DNA, the CDR3 is TGTGCCAGTAGTTTATCAGGTTTTCGCTACGAGCAGTACTTC.

Many counts were recorded for this clonotype. The chain joins TRBV7-9 to TRBJ1-5; 8 positions match TRBD1. Looked up from germline, CDR1 is SEHNR and CDR2 is FQNEAQ (reference sequence). The CDR3 has 16 amino acids. Trimming at V came to 5 bases and at J to 1 base, leaving 7 bases not matched to a gene. CDR3 loop: CASSNRTGLSNQPQHF. DNA of the CDR3: TGTGCCAGCAGCAACCGGACAGGGCTGAGCAATCAGCCCCAGCATTTT.

This clonotype was detected a few times. The rearrangement links TRBV5-1 to TRBJ2-1; D is unclear. Trimming cost V 4 bases and J 8 bases, with 10 bases left between them. Germline-derived CDR1 and CDR2 are SGHRS and YFSETQ. The length of the CDR3 is 12 residues. The CDR3 coding sequence is TGCGCCAGCAGCCCTATGAATCATGAGCAGTTCTTC. It specifies CASSPMNHEQFF.